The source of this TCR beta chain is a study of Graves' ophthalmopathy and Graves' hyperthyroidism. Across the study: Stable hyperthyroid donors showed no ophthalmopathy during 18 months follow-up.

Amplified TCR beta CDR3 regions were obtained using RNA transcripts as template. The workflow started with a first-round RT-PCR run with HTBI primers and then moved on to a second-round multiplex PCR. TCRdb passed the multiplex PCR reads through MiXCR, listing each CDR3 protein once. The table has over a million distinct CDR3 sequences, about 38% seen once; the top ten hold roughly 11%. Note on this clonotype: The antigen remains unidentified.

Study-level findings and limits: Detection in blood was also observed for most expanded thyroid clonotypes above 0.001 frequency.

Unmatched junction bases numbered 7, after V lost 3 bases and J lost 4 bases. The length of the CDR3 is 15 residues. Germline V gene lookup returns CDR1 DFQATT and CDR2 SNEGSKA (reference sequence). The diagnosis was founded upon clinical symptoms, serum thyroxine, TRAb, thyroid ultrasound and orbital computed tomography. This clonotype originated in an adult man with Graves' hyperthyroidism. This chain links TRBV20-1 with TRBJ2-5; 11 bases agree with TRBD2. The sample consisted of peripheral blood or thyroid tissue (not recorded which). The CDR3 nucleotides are TGCAGTGCTAGTCCCCTACTAGCGGGAGTAGAGACCCAGTACTTC. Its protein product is CSASPLLAGVETQYF.